This is a list of T cell receptor beta chains from one sample in a study of blood T cell repertoires in COVID-19. The method was immunoSEQ multiplex PCR; TCRdb's version includes in-frame clones alone and lacks a portion of them. Here the sample spans about 430,000 clones, about 88% being singletons. Material: PBMCs or T cells enriched from blood (not recorded which). These TCRs come from a woman aged 18-35 years who had been exposed to COVID-19. Each CDR3 is given with its conserved first and last residue. The D gene is left open where the match is weak. Rows give clone size only sometimes, using once, few, many, or a class for an expanded clone.

v_call	clone_size	j_call	d_call	cdr3_aa	cdr3_nt
TRBV28	-	TRBJ2-5	-	CATVPTGMKETQYF	TGTGCCACCGTCCCCACAGGGATGAAAGAGACCCAGTACTTC
TRBV5-6	-	TRBJ1-3	-	CASSLDQRLSGNTIYF	TGTGCCAGCAGCTTGGATCAGCGCCTCTCTGGAAACACCATATATTTT
TRBV29-1	-	TRBJ2-7	TRBD1	CSVARPRGQEQYF	TGCAGCGTTGCACGTCCCAGGGGGCAAGAGCAGTACTTC
TRBV7-8	-	TRBJ2-2	-	CASSRGLLVSQTGELFF	TGTGCCAGCAGCCGAGGGTTACTGGTCTCTCAAACCGGGGAGCTGTTTTTT
TRBV2	once	TRBJ2-2	-	CASSVIVAGELFF	TGTGCCAGCAGTGTAATAGTCGCGGGGGAGCTGTTTTTT
TRBV25-1	-	TRBJ2-3	-	CASNFADTQYF	TGTGCCAGCAACTTTGCAGATACGCAGTATTTT
TRBV6-4	-	TRBJ1-6	TRBD1	CARNRDRVRSSYNSPLHF	TGTGCCAGAAATCGGGACAGGGTAAGGAGCTCCTATAATTCACCCCTCCACTTT
TRBV5-1	-	TRBJ2-3	TRBD2	CASMTSGSTDTQYF	TGCGCCAGCATGACTAGCGGGAGCACAGATACGCAGTATTTT
TRBV5-4	-	TRBJ1-2	TRBD1	CASSLSTGRLDYGYTF	TGTGCCAGCAGCCTTTCGACAGGGCGTTTGGACTATGGCTACACCTTC
TRBV5-1	few	TRBJ1-2	-	CASSLDRGGFYGYTF	TGCGCCAGCAGCTTGGATCGCGGCGGTTTCTATGGCTACACCTTC
TRBV9	-	TRBJ2-7	TRBD1	CASSPQQGSGEQYF	TGTGCCAGCAGCCCGCAACAGGGGTCCGGCGAGCAGTACTTC
TRBV7-9	-	TRBJ1-2	TRBD1	CASSPGTANYGYTF	TGTGCCAGCAGCCCCGGGACAGCCAACTATGGCTACACCTTC
TRBV28	-	TRBJ1-5	TRBD1	CASSLLFGDRVQPQHF	TGTGCCAGCAGTTTGCTTTTTGGGGACAGGGTTCAGCCCCAGCATTTT
TRBV6-2/TRBV6-3	-	TRBJ2-7	TRBD2	CASSYAGAYEQYF	TGTGCCAGCAGTTACGCGGGAGCCTACGAGCAGTACTTC
TRBV9	-	TRBJ1-2	TRBD1	CASSPLTGGDGYTF	TGTGCCAGCAGCCCCTTGACAGGGGGCGATGGCTACACCTTC
TRBV4-1	-	TRBJ2-7	TRBD1	CASSLQQGITYEQYF	TGCGCCAGCAGCCTTCAACAGGGGATTACCTACGAGCAGTACTTC
TRBV7-9	-	TRBJ2-7	-	CASSLGTDEQYF	TGTGCCAGCAGCTTAGGGACAGACGAGCAGTACTTC
TRBV29-1	-	TRBJ2-5	TRBD2	CSVEPTGTSGSGTQYF	TGCAGCGTTGAACCTACCGGGACTAGCGGGAGTGGGACCCAGTACTTC
TRBV5-1	-	TRBJ2-7	TRBD2	CASSSYREGLAPYEQYF	TGCGCCAGCAGCTCGTACCGGGAGGGGCTAGCTCCCTACGAGCAGTACTTC
TRBV12-3/TRBV12-4	-	TRBJ2-3	-	CASSDGVDTQYF	TGTGCCAGCAGTGACGGGGTAGATACGCAGTATTTT
TRBV10-3	-	TRBJ2-7	TRBD2	CAISLEAGGSGEQYF	TGTGCCATCAGTCTAGAAGCGGGAGGCTCTGGCGAGCAGTACTTC
TRBV28	-	TRBJ2-2	TRBD1	CASTGTGDTGELFF	TGTGCCAGTACCGGGACAGGGGACACCGGGGAGCTGTTTTTT
TRBV18	-	TRBJ2-3	TRBD2	CASSSRTSGGAPTDTQYF	TGTGCCAGCTCTTCCCGGACTAGCGGGGGGGCCCCTACAGATACGCAGTATTTT
TRBV20-1	-	TRBJ1-5	-	CSASGGVAQPQHF	TGCAGTGCTAGTGGGGGGGTCGCCCAGCCCCAGCATTTT
TRBV28	-	TRBJ2-1	-	CASSRSRGFYNEQFF	TGTGCCAGCAGTCGTTCTCGAGGTTTCTACAATGAGCAGTTCTTC
TRBV6-1	-	TRBJ1-5	-	CASSENRYQPQHF	TGTGCCAGCAGTGAAAACAGGTATCAGCCCCAGCATTTT
TRBV19	once	TRBJ2-7	TRBD1	CASSAGTGGYEQYF	TGTGCCAGTAGCGCCGGGACAGGGGGCTACGAGCAGTACTTC
TRBV3-1/TRBV3-2	-	TRBJ2-5	TRBD1	CASSYRDSFLYQETQYF	TGTGCCAGCAGCTACCGGGACAGCTTTTTGTACCAAGAGACCCAGTACTTC
TRBV24-1	-	TRBJ1-1	-	CATSALGGRAFF	TGTGCCACCAGTGCATTGGGGGGAAGAGCTTTCTTT
TRBV9	-	TRBJ1-2	-	CASKSGTF	TGTGCCAGCAAATCAGGTACCTTC
TRBV9	-	TRBJ2-7	TRBD1	CASSVEAGGAYEQYF	TGTGCCAGCAGCGTAGAGGCAGGGGGTGCCTACGAGCAGTACTTC
TRBV28	-	TRBJ2-1	TRBD2	CASRDGREGYNEQFF	TGTGCCAGCAGGGACGGGCGGGAGGGCTACAATGAGCAGTTCTTC
TRBV7-8	-	TRBJ2-7	TRBD1	CASSATGQGYEQYF	TGTGCCAGCAGCGCGACGGGACAGGGCTACGAGCAGTACTTC
TRBV6-2/TRBV6-3	-	TRBJ2-1	TRBD2	CASSPRTSGRARSHNEQFF	TGTGCCAGCAGCCCTAGGACTAGCGGGAGGGCCAGGTCCCACAATGAGCAGTTCTTC
TRBV6-5	-	TRBJ2-1	-	CASNTLDSLDNEQFF	TGTGCCAGCAATACCTTGGACAGTCTGGACAATGAGCAGTTCTTC
TRBV2	-	TRBJ2-7	TRBD2	CASIILGGEEGYEQYF	TGTGCCAGCATCATCCTCGGGGGGGAAGAGGGGTACGAGCAGTACTTC